Listed below are T cell receptor beta chains from one sample, sequenced in a study of T cells after yellow fever vaccination. TCRdb recomputed calls from the 5' RACE reads with MiXCR, one row per CDR3 protein. The sample lists around 500,000 distinct CDR3 sequences; 20% to 25% were seen once. Sample: PBMCs, taken more than 20 days after the first yellow fever vaccination. The receptors come from a man aged 18 to 30 who received the YFV17D yellow fever vaccine. Both conserved end residues are part of each CDR3. The D gene is left open where the match is weak. Rows may omit the clone size; those that give it use once, few, many or a size class.

>TRBJ2-7|TRBD2|TRBV12-3/TRBV12-4|-
TGTGCCAGCAGGCCGGGGGGGACTAGCGGTACCTACGAGCAGTACTTC
CASRPGGTSGTYEQYF
>TRBJ2-7|TRBD1|TRBV4-1|-
TGCGCCAGCAGCTCCACCCGAGCCGGGACAGGGATGAACGAGCAGTACTTC
CASSSTRAGTGMNEQYF
>TRBJ2-3|-|TRBV2|few
TGTGCCAGCAGCACATCCTATGCGGGGGCCAGCACAGATACGCAGTATTTT
CASSTSYAGASTDTQYF
>TRBJ2-5|-|TRBV7-9|-
TGTGCCAGCAGCTTTGCGTACGACATCTCAGAGACCCAGTACTTC
CASSFAYDISETQYF
>TRBJ2-6|TRBD1|TRBV29-1|few
TGCAGCGTTGATGCGGGACAGGGGTTCGGGGCCAACGTCCTGACTTTC
CSVDAGQGFGANVLTF
>TRBJ1-6|TRBD1|TRBV20-1|many
TGCAGTGCTAGAGATCCCGGACAGGGCGCACCCCTCCACTTT
CSARDPGQGAPLHF
>TRBJ2-5|TRBD2|TRBV6-1|few
TGTGCCAGCAGTAGAGAGCGGGGAGTTCAAGAGACCCAGTACTTC
CASSRERGVQETQYF
>TRBJ2-7|-|TRBV5-1|-
TGCGCCAGCAGCTTGGAGGAGCAGGGTGGATACGAGCAGTACTTC
CASSLEEQGGYEQYF
>TRBJ2-1|-|TRBV7-6|few
TGTGCCAGCAGCTTAGGGACGGTGCCCTACAATGAGCAGTTCTTC
CASSLGTVPYNEQFF
>TRBJ2-3|-|TRBV12-3/TRBV12-4|-
TGTGCCAGCAGTTTAGCGGTTCGCACAGATACGCAGTATTTT
CASSLAVRTDTQYF
>TRBJ1-6|-|TRBV5-4|few
TGTGCCAGCAGCCCAACAGGGAACTATAATTCACCCCTCCACTTT
CASSPTGNYNSPLHF
>TRBJ2-2|-|TRBV5-1|-
TGCGCCAGCAGCCCGTTTAGGGTCCCCGGGGAGCTGTTTTTT
CASSPFRVPGELFF
>TRBJ2-5|-|TRBV23-1|few
TGCGCCAGGGTTCAGACCCAGTACTTC
CARVQTQYF